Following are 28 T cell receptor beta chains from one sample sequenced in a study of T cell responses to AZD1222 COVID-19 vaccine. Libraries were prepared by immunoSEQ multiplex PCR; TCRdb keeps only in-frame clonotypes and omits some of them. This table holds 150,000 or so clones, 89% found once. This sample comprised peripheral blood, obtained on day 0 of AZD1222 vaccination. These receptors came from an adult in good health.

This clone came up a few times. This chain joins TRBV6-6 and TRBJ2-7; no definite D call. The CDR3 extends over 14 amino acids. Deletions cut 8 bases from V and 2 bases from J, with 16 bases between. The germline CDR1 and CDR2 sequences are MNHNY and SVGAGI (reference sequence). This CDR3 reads CASSPSQTPYEQYF. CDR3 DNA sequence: TGTGCCAGCTCTCCGTCGCAAACACCCTACGAGCAGTACTTC.

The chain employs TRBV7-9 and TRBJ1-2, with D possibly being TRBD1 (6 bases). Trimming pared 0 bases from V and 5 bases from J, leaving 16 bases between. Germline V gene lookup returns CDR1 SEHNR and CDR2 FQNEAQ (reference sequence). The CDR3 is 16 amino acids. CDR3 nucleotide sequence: TGTGCCAGCAGCTTAGCACTCGGACAGAAAGCTTATGGCTACACCTTC. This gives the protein CASSLALGQKAYGYTF. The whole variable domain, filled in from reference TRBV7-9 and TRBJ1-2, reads DTGVSQNPRHKITKRGQNVTFRCDPISEHNRLYWYRQTLGQGPEFLTYFQNEAQLEKSRLLSDRFSAERPKGSFSTLEIQRTEQGDSAMYLCASSLALGQKAYGYTFGSGTRLTVV.

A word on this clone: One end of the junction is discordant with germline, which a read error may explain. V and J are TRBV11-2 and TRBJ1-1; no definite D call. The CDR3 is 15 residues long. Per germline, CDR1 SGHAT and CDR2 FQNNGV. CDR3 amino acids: CASSRGPKPYTEAFF. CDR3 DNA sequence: TGTGCCAGCAGCCGGGGTCCGAAACCATACACCGAAGCTTTCTTT.

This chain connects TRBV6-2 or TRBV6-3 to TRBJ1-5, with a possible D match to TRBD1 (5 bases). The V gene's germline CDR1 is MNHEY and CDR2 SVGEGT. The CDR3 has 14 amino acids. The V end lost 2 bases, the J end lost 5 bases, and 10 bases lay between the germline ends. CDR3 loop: CASSYRQPHQPQHF. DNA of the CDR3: TGTGCCAGCAGTTACAGACAGCCCCATCAGCCCCAGCATTTT.

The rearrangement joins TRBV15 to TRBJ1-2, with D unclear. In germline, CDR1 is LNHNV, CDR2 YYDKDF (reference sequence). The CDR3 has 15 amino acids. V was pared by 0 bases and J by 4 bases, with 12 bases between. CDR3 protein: CATSRDRAGAYGYTF. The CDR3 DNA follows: TGTGCCACCAGCAGAGATCGGGCGGGAGCCTATGGCTACACCTTC.

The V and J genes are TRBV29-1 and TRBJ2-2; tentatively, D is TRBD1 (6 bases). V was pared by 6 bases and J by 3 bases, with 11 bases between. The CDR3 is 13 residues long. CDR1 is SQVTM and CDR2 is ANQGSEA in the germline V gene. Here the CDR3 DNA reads TGCAGCGTCCAGGGGTCTTACACCGGGGAGCTGTTTTTT. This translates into CSVQGSYTGELFF.

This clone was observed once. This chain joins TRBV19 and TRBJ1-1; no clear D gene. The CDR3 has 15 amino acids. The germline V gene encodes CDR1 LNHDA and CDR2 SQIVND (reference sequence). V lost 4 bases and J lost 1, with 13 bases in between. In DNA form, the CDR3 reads TGTGCCAGTAGTAAAATCGGTACGGAGAACACTGAAGCTTTCTTT. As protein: CASSKIGTENTEAFF. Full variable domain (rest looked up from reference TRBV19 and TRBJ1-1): DGGITQSPKYLFRKEGQNVTLSCEQNLNHDAMYWYRQDPGQGLRLIYYSQIVNDFQKGDIAEGYSVSREKKESFPLTVTSAQKNPTAFYLCASSKIGTENTEAFFGQGTRLTVV.

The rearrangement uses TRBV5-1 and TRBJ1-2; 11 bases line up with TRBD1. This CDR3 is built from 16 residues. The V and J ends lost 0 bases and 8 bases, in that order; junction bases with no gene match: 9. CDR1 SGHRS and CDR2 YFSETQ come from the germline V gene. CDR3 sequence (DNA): TGCGCCAGCAGCTTGGCCGGGACAGGGGGTAGTTGGGGCTACACCTTC. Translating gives CASSLAGTGGSWGYTF.

CDR3 sequence: CASSDETQYF. As DNA, the CDR3 is TGTGCCAGCAGCGATGAGACCCAGTACTTC. This chain connects TRBV2 to TRBJ2-5; D unresolved. CDR1 SNHLY and CDR2 FYNNEI come from the germline V gene. V was pared by 6 bases and J by 5 bases, with 4 bases between. The CDR3 totals 10 residues. Drawing the rest from reference TRBV2 and TRBJ2-5, the complete variable domain is EPEVTQTPSHQVTQMGQEVILRCVPISNHLYFYWYRQILGQKVEFLVSFYNNEISEKSEIFDDQFSVERPDGSNFTLKIRSTKLEDSAMYFCASSDETQYFGPGTRLLVL.

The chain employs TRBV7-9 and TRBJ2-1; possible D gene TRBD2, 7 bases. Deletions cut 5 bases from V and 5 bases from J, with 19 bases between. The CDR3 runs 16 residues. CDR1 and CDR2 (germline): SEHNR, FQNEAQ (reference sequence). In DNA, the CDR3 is TGTGCCAGCAGCCCATTTGAGGGGGGGACCAACAATGAGCAGTTCTTC. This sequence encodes CASSPFEGGTNNEQFF.

This CDR3 reads CASSLAQSPLHF. The CDR3 coding sequence is TGTGCCAGCAGTTTAGCCCAATCACCCCTCCACTTT. The V gene is TRBV12-3 or TRBV12-4, the J gene TRBJ1-6; D is uncertain. The germline V and J ends were trimmed by 0 bases and 10 bases, with 4 bases remaining between them. This CDR3 contains 12 residues.

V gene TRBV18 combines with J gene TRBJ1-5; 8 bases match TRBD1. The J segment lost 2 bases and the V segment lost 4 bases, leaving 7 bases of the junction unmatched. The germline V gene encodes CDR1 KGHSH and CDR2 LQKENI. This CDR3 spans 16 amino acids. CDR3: CASSLSQGAGNQPQHF. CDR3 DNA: TGTGCCAGCTCACTTTCTCAGGGGGCCGGCAATCAGCCCCAGCATTTT.

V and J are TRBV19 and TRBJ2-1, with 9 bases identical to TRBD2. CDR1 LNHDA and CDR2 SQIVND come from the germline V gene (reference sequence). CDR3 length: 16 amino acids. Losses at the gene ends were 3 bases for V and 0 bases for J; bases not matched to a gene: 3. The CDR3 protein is CASSILAGTSYNEQFF. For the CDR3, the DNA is TGTGCCAGTAGTATCCTAGCGGGGACCTCCTACAATGAGCAGTTCTTC.

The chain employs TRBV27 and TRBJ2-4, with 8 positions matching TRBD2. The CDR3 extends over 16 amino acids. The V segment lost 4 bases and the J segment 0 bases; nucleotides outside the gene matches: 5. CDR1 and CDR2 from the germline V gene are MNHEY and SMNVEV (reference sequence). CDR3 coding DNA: TGTGCCAGCAGTTGGGGTAGCGGGACAGCCAAAAACATTCAGTACTTC. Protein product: CASSWGSGTAKNIQYF.

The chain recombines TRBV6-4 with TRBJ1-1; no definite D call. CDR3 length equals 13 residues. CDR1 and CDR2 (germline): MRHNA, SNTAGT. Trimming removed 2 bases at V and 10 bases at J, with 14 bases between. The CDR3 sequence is CASSDQEGRAAFF. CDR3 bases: TGTGCCAGCAGTGACCAAGAGGGCCGGGCAGCTTTCTTT.

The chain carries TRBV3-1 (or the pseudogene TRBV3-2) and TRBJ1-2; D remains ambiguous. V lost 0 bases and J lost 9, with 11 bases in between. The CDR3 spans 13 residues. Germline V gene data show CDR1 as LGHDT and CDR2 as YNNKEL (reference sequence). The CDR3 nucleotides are TGTGCCAGCAGCCAAGATGTGGATGCAAGCTACACCTTC. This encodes CASSQDVDASYTF.

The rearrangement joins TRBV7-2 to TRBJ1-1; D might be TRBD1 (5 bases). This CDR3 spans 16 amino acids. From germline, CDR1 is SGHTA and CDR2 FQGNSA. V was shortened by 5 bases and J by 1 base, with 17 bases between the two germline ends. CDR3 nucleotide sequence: TGTGCCAGCAGCCTTTTTGGGGGATTGAGGAACACTGAAGCTTTCTTT. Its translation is CASSLFGGLRNTEAFF.

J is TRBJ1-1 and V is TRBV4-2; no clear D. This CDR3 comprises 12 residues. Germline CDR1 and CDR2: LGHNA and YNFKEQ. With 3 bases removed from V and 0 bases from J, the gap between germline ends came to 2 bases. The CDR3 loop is CASSHMNTEAFF. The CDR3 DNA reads TGTGCCAGCAGCCATATGAACACTGAAGCTTTCTTT.

This CDR3 reads CSVAVGRGDEQYF. CDR3 DNA sequence: TGCAGCGTTGCGGTAGGCAGGGGGGACGAGCAGTACTTC. V is TRBV29-1 and J is TRBJ2-7; a possible D gene is TRBD1 (7 bases). The V end was cut by 4 bases, the J end by 5 bases, with 15 bases between. The CDR3 contains 13 residues. Per germline, CDR1 SQVTM and CDR2 ANQGSEA.

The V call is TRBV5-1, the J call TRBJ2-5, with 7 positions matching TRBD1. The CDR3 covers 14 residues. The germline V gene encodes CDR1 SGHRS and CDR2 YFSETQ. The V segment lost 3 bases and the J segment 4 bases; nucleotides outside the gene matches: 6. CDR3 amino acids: CASSYDRVGETQYF. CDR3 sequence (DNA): TGCGCCAGCAGCTACGACAGGGTGGGAGAGACCCAGTACTTC.

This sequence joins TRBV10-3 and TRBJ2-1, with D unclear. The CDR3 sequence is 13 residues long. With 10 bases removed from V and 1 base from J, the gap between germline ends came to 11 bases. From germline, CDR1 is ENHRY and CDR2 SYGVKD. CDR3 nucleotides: TGTGCCACGCAGTCCGTGTCCTACAATGAGCAGTTCTTC. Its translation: CATQSVSYNEQFF.

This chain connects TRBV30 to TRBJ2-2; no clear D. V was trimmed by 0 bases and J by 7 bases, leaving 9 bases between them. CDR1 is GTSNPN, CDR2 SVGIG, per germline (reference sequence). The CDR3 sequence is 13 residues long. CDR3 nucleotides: TGTGCCTGGAGTGTGCCTGGGATCGGGGAGCTGTTTTTT. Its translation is CAWSVPGIGELFF.

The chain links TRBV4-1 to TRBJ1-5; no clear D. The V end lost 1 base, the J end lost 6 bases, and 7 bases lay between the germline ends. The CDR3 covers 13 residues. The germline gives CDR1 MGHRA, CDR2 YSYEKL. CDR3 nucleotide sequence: TGCGCCAGCAGCCAAGTAGACGGTCAGCCCCAGCATTTT. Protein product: CASSQVDGQPQHF.

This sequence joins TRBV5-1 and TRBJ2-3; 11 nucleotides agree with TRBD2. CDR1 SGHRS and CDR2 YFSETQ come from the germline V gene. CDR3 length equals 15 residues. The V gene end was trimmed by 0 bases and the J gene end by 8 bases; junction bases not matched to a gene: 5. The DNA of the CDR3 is TGCGCCAGCAGCTTGGTTAGCGGGGGGGCTAGTACGCAGTATTTT. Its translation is CASSLVSGGASTQYF.

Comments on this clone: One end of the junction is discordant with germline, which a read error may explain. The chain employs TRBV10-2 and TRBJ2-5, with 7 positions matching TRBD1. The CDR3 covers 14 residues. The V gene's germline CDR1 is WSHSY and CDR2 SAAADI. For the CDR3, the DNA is TGCGCCAGCATTGAGGGGGCCCTTCAAGAGACCCAGTACTTC. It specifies CASIEGALQETQYF.

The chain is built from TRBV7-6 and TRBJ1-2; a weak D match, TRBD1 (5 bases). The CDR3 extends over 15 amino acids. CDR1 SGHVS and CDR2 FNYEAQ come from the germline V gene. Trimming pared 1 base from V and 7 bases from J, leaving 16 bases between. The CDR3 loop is CASSLGSGQGLGYTF. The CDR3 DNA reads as TGTGCCAGCAGCTTAGGATCGGGCCAGGGTCTTGGCTACACCTTC.

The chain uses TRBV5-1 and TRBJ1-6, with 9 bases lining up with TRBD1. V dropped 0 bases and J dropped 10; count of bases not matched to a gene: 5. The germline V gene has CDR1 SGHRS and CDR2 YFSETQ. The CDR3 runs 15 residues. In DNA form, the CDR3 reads TGCGCCAGCAGCTTGGGGAGACAGGGGGAATCACCCCTCCACTTT. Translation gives CASSLGRQGESPLHF.

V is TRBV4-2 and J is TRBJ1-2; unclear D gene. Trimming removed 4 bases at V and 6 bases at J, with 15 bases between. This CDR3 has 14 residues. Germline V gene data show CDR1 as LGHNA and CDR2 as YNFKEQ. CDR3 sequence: CASSPGSDGNGYTF. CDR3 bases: TGTGCCAGCAGCCCGGGTTCAGATGGGAATGGCTACACCTTC.